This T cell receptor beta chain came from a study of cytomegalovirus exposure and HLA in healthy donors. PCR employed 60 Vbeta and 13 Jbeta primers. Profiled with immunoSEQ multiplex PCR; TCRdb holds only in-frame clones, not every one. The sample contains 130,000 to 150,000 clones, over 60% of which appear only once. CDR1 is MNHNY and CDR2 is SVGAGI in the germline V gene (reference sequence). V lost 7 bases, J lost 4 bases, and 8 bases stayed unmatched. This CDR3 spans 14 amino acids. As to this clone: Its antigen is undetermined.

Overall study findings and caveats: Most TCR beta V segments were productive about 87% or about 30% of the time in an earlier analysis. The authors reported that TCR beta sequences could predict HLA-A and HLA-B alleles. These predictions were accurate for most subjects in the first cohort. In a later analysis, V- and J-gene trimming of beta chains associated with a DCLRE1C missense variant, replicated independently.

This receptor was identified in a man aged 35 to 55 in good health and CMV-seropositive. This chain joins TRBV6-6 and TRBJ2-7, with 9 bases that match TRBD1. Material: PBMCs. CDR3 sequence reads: CASTYGTGMYEQYF. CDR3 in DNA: TGTGCCAGCACCTATGGGACAGGGATGTACGAGCAGTACTTC.